These T cell receptor beta chains were read from a single sample in a study of blood T cell repertoires in COVID-19. Sequencing was performed with immunoSEQ multiplex PCR; in TCRdb, only in-frame clones are kept and a portion is missing. The repertoire holds about 60,000 clones, roughly 74% seen once, with roughly 27% in the top ten. Sequenced input: peripheral blood. The source is a human donor in a cohort sampled during active COVID-19. Both conserved end residues are part of each CDR3. Each record gives: CDR3 protein, CDR3 DNA, V gene, CDR3 length, clone size, J gene, D gene. The D gene is left open where the match is weak. Clone size is not always given. Where it is, it says once, few, many or a class for expanded clones.

CDR3: CASSQNSPTANTEAFF
DNA: TGCGCCAGCAGCCAGAACTCGCCGACAGCAAACACTGAAGCTTTCTTT
V: TRBV4-1
length: 16
size: .
J: TRBJ1-1
D: .

CDR3: CATSDLKGHNEQYF
DNA: TGTGCCACCAGTGATTTAAAGGGGCACAACGAGCAGTACTTC
V: TRBV24-1
length: 14
size: few
J: TRBJ2-7
D: .

CDR3: CASSFQGVNQPQHF
DNA: TGTGCCAGCAGCTTTCAGGGGGTCAATCAGCCCCAGCATTTT
V: TRBV5-6
length: 14
size: .
J: TRBJ1-5
D: TRBD1

CDR3: CASSQDRSSNNQPQHF
DNA: TGTGCCAGCAGCCAAGATCGGTCTAGTAACAATCAGCCCCAGCATTTT
V: TRBV4-2
length: 16
size: .
J: TRBJ1-5
D: .

CDR3: CASSLTGTGDYGYTF
DNA: TGTGCCAGCAGCTTGACCGGGACAGGAGATTATGGCTACACCTTC
V: TRBV7-9
length: 15
size: .
J: TRBJ1-2
D: TRBD1

CDR3: CASSLYRDRESGYTF
DNA: TGTGCCAGCAGCTTATACCGGGACAGGGAGTCTGGCTACACCTTC
V: TRBV7-9
length: 15
size: .
J: TRBJ1-2
D: TRBD1

CDR3: CASSVGGASGNTIYF
DNA: TGTGCCAGCAGCGTCGGGGGGGCCTCTGGAAACACCATATATTTT
V: TRBV9
length: 15
size: .
J: TRBJ1-3
D: .

CDR3: CASSVGGQANEKLFF
DNA: TGTGCCAGCAGCGTAGGAGGACAGGCGAATGAAAAACTGTTTTTT
V: TRBV9
length: 15
size: .
J: TRBJ1-4
D: TRBD1

CDR3: CASSYPDSFTQYF
DNA: TGTGCCAGCAGTTACCCGGACAGTTTTACGCAGTATTTT
V: TRBV6-5
length: 13
size: .
J: TRBJ2-3
D: .

CDR3: CSVEGDRSSYNEQFF
DNA: TGCAGCGTGGAGGGGGACAGGTCATCCTACAATGAGCAGTTCTTC
V: TRBV29-1
length: 15
size: .
J: TRBJ2-1
D: TRBD1

CDR3: CASGHRRGEQFF
DNA: TGTGCCAGCGGGCATCGAAGGGGTGAGCAGTTCTTC
V: TRBV27
length: 12
size: .
J: TRBJ2-1
D: .

CDR3: CASSVGQGEVEKLFF
DNA: TGTGCCAGCAGCGTAGGGCAGGGGGAGGTTGAAAAACTGTTTTTT
V: TRBV9
length: 15
size: .
J: TRBJ1-4
D: TRBD1

CDR3: CASSLASSWSNEQFF
DNA: TGTGCCAGCAGCTTAGCGTCTAGCTGGAGCAATGAGCAGTTCTTC
V: TRBV7-9
length: 15
size: .
J: TRBJ2-1
D: .

CDR3: CASSLIGDSRSDEAFF
DNA: TGTGCCAGCAGTTTGATAGGAGACAGTCGGTCGGATGAAGCTTTCTTT
V: TRBV27
length: 16
size: .
J: TRBJ1-1
D: .

CDR3: CASQTARTSEAFF
DNA: TGTGCCAGTCAGACAGCCCGGACGTCTGAAGCTTTCTTT
V: TRBV18
length: 13
size: .
J: TRBJ1-1
D: .

CDR3: CAISESSGRNEQFF
DNA: TGTGCCATCAGTGAATCTAGCGGGAGAAATGAGCAGTTCTTC
V: TRBV10-3
length: 14
size: .
J: TRBJ2-1
D: TRBD2

CDR3: CASSWGQGVGYTEAFF
DNA: TGCGCCAGCAGCTGGGGACAGGGAGTAGGATACACTGAAGCTTTCTTT
V: TRBV5-1
length: 16
size: .
J: TRBJ1-1
D: TRBD1

CDR3: CASSLSHSMDTQYF
DNA: TGTGCCAGCAGCCTTTCCCACTCGATGGATACGCAGTATTTT
V: TRBV3-1/TRBV3-2
length: 14
size: .
J: TRBJ2-3
D: .

CDR3: CASSHQDSYGYTF
DNA: TGTGCCAGCAGCCACCAAGACAGCTATGGCTACACCTTC
V: TRBV3-1/TRBV3-2
length: 13
size: few
J: TRBJ1-2
D: .

CDR3: CAATGEGTDTQYF
DNA: TGTGCCGCAACAGGGGAAGGCACAGATACGCAGTATTTT
V: TRBV6-5
length: 13
size: .
J: TRBJ2-3
D: TRBD1

CDR3: CASSFGQNTEAFF
DNA: TGCGCCAGCAGCTTCGGACAGAACACTGAAGCTTTCTTT
V: TRBV5-1
length: 13
size: many
J: TRBJ1-1
D: .

CDR3: CASSYSGTDTQYF
DNA: TGTGCCAGCAGTTATAGCGGCACAGATACGCAGTATTTT
V: TRBV12-3/TRBV12-4
length: 13
size: .
J: TRBJ2-3
D: .

CDR3: CASSYLPGGYTEAFF
DNA: TGTGCCAGCAGTTACCTCCCAGGCGGGTACACTGAAGCTTTCTTT
V: TRBV6-6
length: 15
size: .
J: TRBJ1-1
D: .

CDR3: CASSRETGNNEQFF
DNA: TGTGCCAGCAGTCGGGAGACAGGGAACAATGAGCAGTTCTTC
V: TRBV2
length: 14
size: .
J: TRBJ2-1
D: .

CDR3: CASHRSGSPANTGELFF
DNA: TGTGCCAGCCATAGGAGCGGGAGTCCCGCGAACACCGGGGAGCTGTTTTTT
V: TRBV7-8
length: 17
size: .
J: TRBJ2-2
D: TRBD2

CDR3: CASSLHLAYEQYF
DNA: TGTGCCAGCAGCTTACACTTAGCCTACGAGCAGTACTTC
V: TRBV11-2
length: 13
size: .
J: TRBJ2-7
D: .

CDR3: CASSLSKLGGYGYTF
DNA: TGTGCCAGCAGTTTATCGAAGCTGGGGGGCTATGGCTACACCTTC
V: TRBV27
length: 15
size: .
J: TRBJ1-2
D: .

CDR3: CASSYDRVMNTEAFF
DNA: TGTGCCAGCAGCTACGACAGGGTTATGAACACTGAAGCTTTCTTT
V: TRBV5-5
length: 15
size: .
J: TRBJ1-1
D: TRBD1

CDR3: CASSLSGNTEAFF
DNA: TGTGCCAGCAGCTTATCAGGGAACACTGAAGCTTTCTTT
V: TRBV7-2
length: 13
size: .
J: TRBJ1-1
D: .

CDR3: CASGRFPSNEQFF
DNA: TGTGCCAGCGGGCGCTTCCCTTCGAATGAGCAGTTCTTC
V: TRBV12-3/TRBV12-4
length: 13
size: few
J: TRBJ2-1
D: .

CDR3: CASSPAGGGRDTQYF
DNA: TGTGCCAGCAGCCCGGCGGGGGGGGGTCGAGATACGCAGTATTTT
V: TRBV4-2
length: 15
size: .
J: TRBJ2-3
D: TRBD2

CDR3: CASSLGQGGEQYF
DNA: TGTGCCAGCAGCTTGGGACAGGGAGGCGAGCAGTACTTC
V: TRBV5-4
length: 13
size: .
J: TRBJ2-7
D: .

CDR3: CASSQDLETQYF
DNA: TGTGCCAGCAGCCAAGATCTAGAGACCCAGTACTTC
V: TRBV3-1/TRBV3-2
length: 12
size: .
J: TRBJ2-5
D: .

CDR3: CAISESQVGSTEAFF
DNA: TGTGCCATCAGTGAGTCTCAGGTGGGGAGCACTGAAGCTTTCTTT
V: TRBV10-3
length: 15
size: .
J: TRBJ1-1
D: .

CDR3: CARRLKDRRSSYNSPLHF
DNA: TGTGCCAGAAGACTCAAGGACAGGAGGAGCTCCTATAATTCACCCCTCCACTTT
V: TRBV7-5
length: 18
size: once
J: TRBJ1-6
D: .

CDR3: CASSLRTSPTREQFF
DNA: TGTGCCAGCAGCTTACGGACTAGCCCCACAAGGGAGCAGTTCTTC
V: TRBV5-4
length: 15
size: .
J: TRBJ2-1
D: TRBD2

CDR3: CASSHWDGRDEQFF
DNA: TGTGCCAGCAGCCACTGGGACGGGAGGGATGAGCAGTTCTTC
V: TRBV11-2
length: 14
size: .
J: TRBJ2-1
D: TRBD2

CDR3: CASKKAQGVTGELFF
DNA: TGTGCCAGTAAGAAAGCGCAGGGGGTTACCGGGGAGCTGTTTTTT
V: TRBV19
length: 15
size: .
J: TRBJ2-2
D: TRBD1

CDR3: CASSPGTGPSYEQYF
DNA: TGTGCCAGCAGCCCCGGGACAGGGCCCTCTTACGAGCAGTACTTC
V: TRBV16
length: 15
size: .
J: TRBJ2-7
D: TRBD1

CDR3: CASSIGTNTEAFF
DNA: TGCGCCAGCAGCATAGGGACTAACACTGAAGCTTTCTTT
V: TRBV5-1
length: 13
size: .
J: TRBJ1-1
D: .

CDR3: CASRRTGGRTGELFF
DNA: TGTGCCAGCAGAAGGACAGGGGGCAGAACCGGGGAGCTGTTTTTT
V: TRBV5-4
length: 15
size: .
J: TRBJ2-2
D: TRBD1

CDR3: CSVGRVASGGAYATQYF
DNA: TGCAGCGTGGGCAGGGTGGCTAGCGGGGGGGCCTATGCTACGCAGTATTTT
V: TRBV29-1
length: 17
size: .
J: TRBJ2-3
D: TRBD2

CDR3: CASRSGTRSPYEQYF
DNA: TGTGCCAGCAGGTCCGGGACTAGATCCCCCTACGAGCAGTACTTC
V: TRBV6-5
length: 15
size: .
J: TRBJ2-7
D: TRBD2

CDR3: CASSRQGAREGYTF
DNA: TGTGCCAGCAGTCGACAGGGGGCGAGGGAGGGCTACACCTTC
V: TRBV7-9
length: 14
size: .
J: TRBJ1-2
D: TRBD1

CDR3: CASSPVTGELFF
DNA: TGTGCCAGCAGCCCCGTAACCGGGGAGCTGTTTTTT
V: TRBV6-2/TRBV6-3
length: 12
size: few
J: TRBJ2-2
D: .

CDR3: CASTLLGFNTEAFF
DNA: TGTGCCAGCACCCTTCTAGGTTTTAACACTGAAGCTTTCTTT
V: TRBV7-2
length: 14
size: .
J: TRBJ1-1
D: .

CDR3: CASSPPGLAGWVGETQYF
DNA: TGTGCCAGCAGTCCCCCGGGACTAGCGGGGTGGGTGGGGGAGACCCAGTACTTC
V: TRBV28
length: 18
size: .
J: TRBJ2-5
D: TRBD2

CDR3: CAWRATSGLLTDTQYF
DNA: TGTGCCTGGAGGGCGACTAGCGGGCTTCTCACAGATACGCAGTATTTT
V: TRBV30
length: 16
size: .
J: TRBJ2-3
D: TRBD2

CDR3: CASSMSWTPGLSPLHF
DNA: TGTGCCAGTAGTATGTCGTGGACCCCAGGGCTTTCACCCCTCCACTTT
V: TRBV19
length: 16
size: once
J: TRBJ1-6
D: .

CDR3: CASSLGLAGGPTGEQFF
DNA: TGTGCCAGCAGTTTGGGACTAGCGGGAGGCCCGACTGGTGAGCAGTTCTTC
V: TRBV27
length: 17
size: few
J: TRBJ2-1
D: TRBD2

CDR3: CASRHRRKGDYEQYF
DNA: TGTGCCAGCAGGCACCGACGAAAAGGGGACTACGAGCAGTACTTC
V: TRBV6-5
length: 15
size: .
J: TRBJ2-7
D: .